The 3 T cell receptor beta chains presented below share a single source sample, sequenced in a study of blood T cells in healthy people across ages. Next came a second PCR, run for roughly 6 to 11 cycles, which used a sample-barcoded 5' primer along with a J-beta primer mix. A single record per CDR3 protein comes from TCRdb applying MiXCR to the 5' RACE reads. The table lists some 750,000 distinct CDR3 sequences, 22% of them singletons. The sequenced material came from blood. Every receptor here comes from a man in his sixties or seventies in good health.

This clonotype was counted between two and nine times. This chain uses TRBV12-3 or TRBV12-4 with TRBJ2-3; 11 bases line up with TRBD1. The CDR3 consists of 15 residues. With V trimmed by 5 bases and J by 3 bases, 4 bases remained unmatched. As DNA, the CDR3 is TGTGCCAGCAGTCCGGGACAGGGGGTGACAGATACGCAGTATTTT. Residues: CASSPGQGVTDTQYF.

This clonotype turned up a few times. This rearrangement joins TRBV2 to TRBJ1-3; D gene ambiguous. Trimming took 10 bases from V and 0 from J, leaving 16 bases between them. Germline V CDR1 and CDR2: SNHLY, FYNNEI. CDR3 size: 15 residues. The CDR3 reads CATILTLSSGNTIYF. The CDR3 region has the DNA TGTGCCACCATACTGACACTTTCCTCTGGAAACACCATATATTTT.

This clonotype turned up a few times. The rearrangement links TRBV6-2 or TRBV6-3 to TRBJ2-7, with TRBD2 matching 7 bases. J gave up 4 bases and V 8 bases, and 11 bases lay outside the gene matches. This CDR3 is built from 14 residues. Germline V gene sequence: CDR1 MNHEY, CDR2 SVGEGT. The CDR3, as DNA: TGTGCCAGCTGCACGGGAGGACATACTTACGAGCAGTACGTC. It specifies CASCTGGHTYEQYV.